The sequence of this TCR beta chain was determined in a study of shared clonotypes between healthy human individuals. Study overall: Per donor, CD8 memory used one plate, CD8 naive used two, CD4 memory used three and CD4 naive used three.

Caucasian adults living in Nashville, Tennessee, provided all samples. Assay: immunoSEQ multiplex PCR; the TCRdb copy retains only in-frame clones and omits some. The sample has around 2.5 million clones; 90% to 95% are singletons. The receptor's source is a man aged 18 to 35 in good health. Some clones in this sample may be carry-over from other donors' samples. Source material: naive CD4+ T cells from PBMCs. The subset denotes: CD45RA+ positively selected.

CDR3 protein: CASSPTSGRAGETQYF. In DNA, the CDR3 is TGTGCCAGCAGTCCTACTAGCGGGAGGGCAGGGGAGACCCAGTACTTC. This chain links TRBV7-2 with TRBJ2-5; TRBD2 agrees at 13 bases. This CDR3 has 16 residues. V trimming: 6 bases; J trimming: 5 bases; junction bases outside the gene matches: 9. Germline CDR1 SGHTA, CDR2 FQGNSA.